The 18 T cell receptor beta chains below all came from one sample that was sequenced in a study of CD8+ T cells in alopecia areata (dated by TCRdb to the late 2010s). Receptors were amplified or captured by the immunoSEQ multiplex PCR assay. RNA was extracted from all samples and reverse transcribed into cDNA, which served as template for TCR sequencing. Imported from immuneACCESS, the table was reduced by TCRdb to in-frame sequences with V and J called. These copies leave out some clones; in studies compared against another copy, an unresolved V gene accounts for under half, and the cause of the remainder is not known. In this sample, about 300,000 clones appear, none counted once only. Of the sample, roughly 1.2% falls within the top ten clones. Cells from pooled mouse cutaneous lymph nodes were stained for CD4, CD8alpha, NKG2D, NKG2ACE and other markers and then sorted on a BD Influx. The sequencing sample was made of CD4+ T cells sorted from a lymph node. The origin of the receptors is a C3H/HeJ mouse with alopecia areata. This strain is characterized by the MHC haplotype H2-k.

As to this clone: Gene names follow the mouse nomenclature. The sequenced fragment ends 4 residues before the CDR3 boundary, so the rest is inferred from the germline J gene. The rearrangement links TRBV13-2 to TRBJ1-2; D perhaps matches TRBD1 (6 bases). The V gene lost 4 bases and the J gene lost 0 bases, with 13 bases spanning the gap. This CDR3 spans 15 amino acids. The V gene's germline CDR1 is NNHNN and CDR2 SYGAGS (reference sequence). CDR3 bases read: TGTGCCAGCGGTCCTCGACAGGCGTCAAACTCC. Its translation is CASGPRQASNS. The full CDR3 reads CASGPRQASNSDYTF.

Comment on this clone: Gene names follow the mouse nomenclature. Read data end 4 residues before the CDR3 end; the end is taken from the germline J gene. Within the sample, other DNA sequences also encode this same CDR3. The gene calls are TRBV29 and TRBJ2-5; weak D call: TRBD1 (6 bases). Germline-derived CDR1 and CDR2 are MSHET and SYDVDS. The CDR3 covers 16 residues. V lost 2 bases and J 0 bases, leaving 12 bases between the germline ends. CDR3 bases read: TGTGCTAGCAGTTTACCCCCGACAGGTAACCAAGAC. Translated, it gives CASSLPPTGNQD. The full CDR3 protein is CASSLPPTGNQDTQYF.

Regarding this clone: All gene names here are mouse names. From the germline J gene comes the end of the CDR3, since the read stops 4 residues before it. At the DNA level, this CDR3 is encoded by other sequences in the same sample as well. The genes are TRBV5 and TRBJ2-5; 10 positions match TRBD2. CDR1 and CDR2 (germline): LGHNA, YNLKQL (reference sequence). CDR3 size: 14 residues. Here the CDR3 reads CASSRLGGEDTQYF. The sequenced part of the CDR3 DNA is TGTGCCAGCAGCCGACTGGGGGGAGAAGAC.

There are a few counts of this clone. Gene names follow the mouse nomenclature. The CDR3 end is not reached by the read, which stops 3 residues before it; the germline J gene fills it in. V usage is TRBV19 and J usage is TRBJ1-6; 7 positions agree with TRBD1. TRBJ1-6 is given ORF status, its function remaining uncertain. The CDR3 covers 13 residues. CDR1 is FNHDT and CDR2 is SITEND in the germline V gene (reference sequence). Trimming cost V 7 bases and J 3 bases; bases outside gene matches: 1. The CDR3 reads CASGQVYNSPLYF. CDR3 bases read: TGTGCCAGCGGACAGGTCTATAATTCGCCC.

Concerning this clone: Gene and germline names: mouse. Sequencing ends 4 residues short of the CDR3 end; the germline J gene provides the rest. The rearrangement links TRBV19 to TRBJ1-2, with D possibly matching TRBD1 (6 bases). Between the trimmed V and J ends, which lost 2 bases and 3 bases, there was a span of 8 bases. The CDR3 extends over 13 amino acids. Germline V gives CDR1 FNHDT, CDR2 SITEND (reference sequence). CDR3 bases read: TGTGCCAGCAGTATCCCAGGGGACTCC. Protein sequence: CASSIPGDS. The full CDR3 protein is CASSIPGDSDYTF.

A remark on this clone: Germline and genes here are mouse. The observed sequence ends 4 residues before the CDR3 terminus, with the missing tail filled in from the germline J gene. The chain has TRBV19 and TRBJ1-2; TRBD1 is a possible D gene (6 bases). Germline V gene lookup returns CDR1 FNHDT and CDR2 SITEND (reference sequence). V was shortened by 3 bases and J by 1 base, with 10 bases between the two germline ends. This CDR3 has 14 residues. The part of the CDR3 DNA that was read is TGTGCCAGCAGTACTCCGGGACAAAACTCC. Translating it yields CASSTPGQNS. The entire CDR3 protein reads CASSTPGQNSDYTF.

As concerns this clone: Mouse gene names apply. The sequenced CDR3 bases are TGTGCCAGCAGTATCCGGGGCAGGGGGTTCTAT. This gives the protein CASSIRGRGFY. The CDR3 reads in full as CASSIRGRGFYEQYF. V gene TRBV19 combines with J gene TRBJ2-7; 7 nucleotides match TRBD1. Coverage ceases 4 residues before the CDR3 finishes, and the germline J gene fills in the end. CDR1 FNHDT and CDR2 SITEND come from the germline V gene (reference sequence). The CDR3 is 15 amino acids. The junction had 8 bases not matched to a gene; V was cut back by 2 bases and J by 3 bases.

As for this clone: The gene symbols are mouse symbols. The CDR3 end falls 4 residues outside the read, so it is completed with the germline J gene. The chain couples TRBV1 to TRBJ2-7, with a possible D match to TRBD2 (6 bases). The germline V and J ends were trimmed by 1 base and 0 bases, with 13 bases remaining between them. The germline V gene encodes CDR1 NSQYPW and CDR2 LRSPGD (reference sequence). The CDR3 has 16 residues. CDR3 DNA, as far as it was read: TGCACCTGCAGTGCAGTAGGGGCTGGGGCCTCCTAT. This sequence encodes CTCSAVGAGASY. The complete CDR3 protein is CTCSAVGAGASYEQYF.

This clone turned up a few times. The genes are named according to mouse. The CDR3 end falls 4 residues outside the read, so it is completed with the germline J gene. The same CDR3 can be traced to other DNA sequences in this sample. The rearrangement uses TRBV12-1 and TRBJ1-2, with TRBD1 as a possible D gene (6 bases). Germline CDR1 reads SGHSN; CDR2 reads HYEKVE. The germline V and J ends were trimmed by 1 base and 4 bases, with 9 bases remaining between them. CDR3 length equals 13 residues. The CDR3 loop reads CASSLGGVSDYTF. The part of the CDR3 DNA that was read is TGTGCCAGCTCTCTGGGGGGCGTCTCC.

Details on this clone: Each gene name is a mouse one. From the germline J gene comes the end of the CDR3, since the read stops 4 residues before it. The chain recombines TRBV19 with TRBJ2-3; TRBD2 matches at 12 bases. The CDR3 extends over 14 amino acids. CDR1 is FNHDT, CDR2 SITEND, per germline (reference sequence). CDR3 DNA (partial): TGTGCCAGCAAACCGGGACTGGGGGGAGAA. It codes for CASKPGLGGE. The CDR3 in its entirety is CASKPGLGGETLYF.

As concerns this clone: Mouse gene names apply. The CDR3 goes on 4 residues after the read ends, and that part is filled in from the germline J gene. J is TRBJ1-1 and V is TRBV13-2, with D possibly being TRBD1 (6 bases). The CDR3 totals 14 residues. CDR1 and CDR2 (germline): NNHNN, SYGAGS (reference sequence). The CDR3 DNA, read in part, is TGTGCCAGCGGTGATCCGCCAGGGGCGGCA. Encoded protein: CASGDPPGAA. The complete CDR3 protein is CASGDPPGAAEVFF.

This clone has just a few counts. Here the gene names and germline are mouse. The sequence runs out 4 residues before the end of the CDR3; the remainder is reconstructed from the germline J gene. The chain uses TRBV19 and TRBJ2-3; TRBD1 matches at 11 bases. Germline CDR1 reads FNHDT; CDR2 reads SITEND (reference sequence). The CDR3 loop spans 14 amino acids. Trimming removed 4 bases from V and 4 bases from J; junction bases left unmatched: 2. CDR3 sequence reads: CASSGTGGTETLYF. CDR3 bases read: TGTGCCAGCAGTGGGACAGGGGGGACAGAA. Full variable domain (rest looked up from reference TRBV19 and TRBJ2-3): GGIITQTPKFLIGQEGQKLTLKCQQNFNHDTMYWYRQDSGKGLRLIYYSITENDLQKGDLSEGYDASREKKSSFSLTVTSAQKNEMAVFLCASSGTGGTETLYFGSGTRLTVL.

This clone was seen a few times. Mouse germline and gene names are used. Read coverage stops 4 residues before the CDR3 terminus; the germline J gene supplies the remainder. Other DNA sequences within the sample encode an identical CDR3. The V gene is TRBV13-1, the J gene TRBJ2-3; 9 bases match TRBD2. The CDR3 sequence is 16 residues long. The germline gives CDR1 NSHNY, CDR2 SYGAGN. The J segment lost 0 bases and the V segment lost 5 bases, leaving 7 bases of the junction unmatched. CDR3 DNA, as far as it was read: TGTGCCAGCAGCGCCGGGACTGGGAGTAGTGCAGAA. Its protein product is CASSAGTGSSAE. The full CDR3 sequence reads CASSAGTGSSAETLYF.

Worth noting for this clone: Gene names and germline refer to mouse. The CDR3 is cut off 4 residues early in the read; its end comes from the germline J gene. Other nucleotide sequences in the sample specify the same CDR3. The chain carries TRBV31 and TRBJ1-2; TRBD1 is a possible D gene (6 bases). Germline assignment: CDR1 GKSSPN and CDR2 SITVG. V was clipped by 1 base and J by 0 bases, with 9 bases between them. This CDR3 is 14 amino acids long. The covered CDR3 bases are TGTGCCTGGAGTCCCGGGACATCAAACTCC. Protein product: CAWSPGTSNS. The CDR3, in full, reads CAWSPGTSNSDYTF.

This clone was seen at least ten times. The gene symbols are mouse symbols. The read stops 4 residues short of the end of the CDR3; the missing end is completed from the germline J gene. The V and J genes are TRBV17 and TRBJ2-5, with 7 bases identical to TRBD1. CDR3 length: 16 residues. Germline loops: CDR1 MNHDT, CDR2 YYDKIL. The ends lost 5 bases at V and 0 bases at J; junction bases unmatched: 8. CDR3 loop: CASSSGQPINQDTQYF. The sequenced part of the CDR3 DNA is TGTGCTAGCAGTTCGGGACAGCCAATTAACCAAGAC.

Notes on this clone: The germline and genes are mouse ones. Read data end 4 residues before the CDR3 end; the end is taken from the germline J gene. The V gene is TRBV13-1, the J gene TRBJ2-5; TRBD1 matches at 12 bases. The germline V gene encodes CDR1 NSHNY and CDR2 SYGAGN. The CDR3 sequence is 16 residues long. The DNA read from the CDR3 is TGTGCCAGCAGTTGGGACAGGGGGCGCAGAGGGGAC. Translated: CASSWDRGRRGD. Given in full, the CDR3 is CASSWDRGRRGDTQYF.

In this sample, this clone turned up a few times. Gene names follow the mouse nomenclature. The CDR3 goes on 4 residues after the read ends, and that part is filled in from the germline J gene. The chain recombines TRBV31 with TRBJ2-1, with 8 nucleotides matching TRBD2. The CDR3 contains 14 residues. Germline trimming cut 0 bases from V and 4 bases from J; bases unmatched to any gene: 2. Germline values: CDR1 GKSSPN, CDR2 SITVG. CDR3 protein: CAWSLRTGYAEQFF. The sequenced CDR3 bases are TGTGCCTGGAGTCTAAGGACTGGGTATGCT.

There are many counts of this clone. Gene names and germline refer to mouse. The DNA ends 4 residues before the CDR3 does, and the rest of the CDR3 is filled in from the germline J gene. The chain recombines TRBV13-1 with TRBJ1-2; 7 bases are shared with TRBD1. Losses at the gene ends were 3 bases for V and 3 bases for J; bases not matched to a gene: 8. The germline CDR1 and CDR2 sequences are NSHNY and SYGAGN. CDR3 length: 15 amino acids. CDR3 loop: CASSAQTGPDSDYTF. The CDR3 bases that were read are TGTGCCAGCAGTGCCCAGACAGGGCCGGACTCC.